This T cell receptor beta chain appears in the sequencing data of a study of T-cell reconstitution after alpha-beta-depleted transplantation in children. Study-level results: By about two months after transplant, alpha-beta T cells reportedly arose from several hundred graft clones that had expanded. Newly produced T cells mostly accounted for T-cell counts and diversity one year post-transplant.

This clonotype turned up a few times. Its cognate antigen is unknown. The authors prepared the TCRbeta library with unique molecular identifiers. TCRdb reprocessed the PCR reads with MiXCR, giving one entry per CDR3 protein. Of under 850,000 distinct CDR3 sequences in the sample, about 12% are singletons; the top ten hold 0.79%. Germline trimming cut 1 base from V and 7 bases from J; bases unmatched to any gene: 9. Germline V gives CDR1 SEHNR, CDR2 FQNEAQ (reference sequence). The CDR3 has 16 residues. This chain links TRBV7-9 with TRBJ2-2, with 7 bases matching TRBD2. The material was PBMCs, obtained before TCRalphabeta/CD19-depleted stem cell transplant. The TCR comes from a girl aged 2-10 years with congenital amegakaryocytic thrombocytopenia, due to receive a stem cell transplant. The CDR3 protein is CASSLDDSSGVGELFF. Written as DNA, the CDR3 is TGTGCCAGCAGCTTAGACGACTCAAGCGGGGTCGGGGAGCTGTTTTTT.